This is a list of T cell receptor beta chains from one sample in a study of cytomegalovirus exposure and HLA in healthy donors. The table came from immunoSEQ multiplex PCR; TCRdb's copy has only in-frame clones and leaves some out. The table lists over 150,000 clones, roughly three quarters of them singletons. Sequencing input: PBMCs. The receptors come from a man younger than 35 in good health and CMV-seropositive. Each CDR3 is given with its conserved first and last residue. Fields, in order: D gene, clone size, V gene, J gene, CDR3 protein, CDR3 DNA. The D gene is left open where the match is weak. Size is omitted from some rows. Given values are once, few, many or a class for expanded clones.

TRBD2	-	TRBV6-1	TRBJ2-7	CASSLTSGSHEQYF	TGTGCCAGCAGTTTGACTAGCGGGAGTCACGAGCAGTACTTC
TRBD2	-	TRBV4-1	TRBJ2-5	CASSQLAGANLQETQYF	TGCGCCAGCAGCCAACTAGCGGGGGCGAACCTCCAAGAGACCCAGTACTTC
TRBD2	-	TRBV5-1	TRBJ2-5	CASSFPGRVETQYF	TGCGCCAGCAGCTTTCCAGGGAGGGTTGAGACCCAGTACTTC
TRBD1	-	TRBV5-1	TRBJ1-1	CASSPGGQGIVTGTEAFF	TGCGCCAGCAGCCCGGGAGGACAGGGGATAGTTACAGGCACTGAAGCTTTCTTT
-	-	TRBV7-9	TRBJ2-7	CASSLLGQSEQYF	TGTGCCAGCAGCTTACTTGGACAGAGCGAGCAGTACTTC
-	-	TRBV4-1	TRBJ2-3	CASSQEYPVPADTQYF	TGCGCCAGCAGCCAAGAATATCCGGTGCCGGCAGATACGCAGTATTTT
TRBD1	few	TRBV9	TRBJ1-1	CASSARQGANTEAFF	TGTGCCAGCAGCGCCAGACAGGGGGCAAACACTGAAGCTTTCTTT
-	once	TRBV30	TRBJ2-1	CAWSVGGNNEQFF	TGTGCCTGGAGTGTCGGCGGGAACAATGAGCAGTTCTTC
TRBD1	-	TRBV5-4	TRBJ2-4	CASSLVGQGGNIQYF	TGTGCCAGCAGCTTAGTCGGACAGGGAGGAAACATTCAGTACTTC
TRBD1	-	TRBV29-1	TRBJ2-5	CSVGGQGAGETQYF	TGCAGCGTGGGAGGACAGGGGGCCGGCGAGACCCAGTACTTC
TRBD2	few	TRBV6-6	TRBJ2-1	CATQGGLNNEQFF	TGTGCCACCCAGGGAGGGTTGAACAATGAGCAGTTCTTC
TRBD1	-	TRBV7-8	TRBJ1-3	CASSLGTASGNTIYF	TGTGCCAGCAGCCTCGGGACAGCCTCTGGAAACACCATATATTTT
-	-	TRBV5-6	TRBJ1-2	CASSLVVTDSEADTF	TGTGCCAGCAGCTTGGTCGTGACAGACTCCGAGGCGGACACCTTC
TRBD1	few	TRBV6-5	TRBJ2-7	CASERGTGTYEQYF	TGTGCCAGCGAGCGCGGGACAGGGACCTACGAGCAGTACTTC
TRBD2	-	TRBV4-1	TRBJ2-4	CASSQDGVAGGPNSQYF	TGCGCCAGCAGCCAAGATGGGGTAGCGGGAGGGCCTAACAGTCAGTACTTC
-	-	TRBV6-1	TRBJ1-6	CASRGVGVGSPLHF	TGTGCCAGCAGGGGTGTCGGGGTCGGTTCACCCCTCCACTTT
-	-	TRBV11-3	TRBJ2-2	CASSLEGDGTGELFF	TGTGCCAGCAGCTTAGAAGGGGATGGCACCGGGGAGCTGTTTTTT
TRBD2	-	TRBV5-1	TRBJ2-3	CASSWAGTSGTDTQYF	TGCGCCAGCAGCTGGGCCGGGACTAGCGGCACAGATACGCAGTATTTT
TRBD2	-	TRBV7-2	TRBJ2-1	CASSLALSGRFIEQFF	TGTGCCAGCAGCTTAGCGTTGAGCGGGAGATTCATCGAGCAGTTCTTC
-	-	TRBV7-2	TRBJ1-2	CASSAQGNGYTF	TGTGCCAGCAGCGCACAGGGAAATGGCTACACCTTC
-	-	TRBV27	TRBJ2-7	CASSLSMRVSLYF	TGTGCCAGCAGTTTATCGATGAGGGTTAGTCTGTACTTC
-	once	TRBV6-1	TRBJ1-5	CASNAGQYSNQPQHF	TGTGCCAGCAACGCCGGACAGTATAGCAATCAGCCCCAGCATTTT
-	-	TRBV9	TRBJ2-3	CASSVEPATGPNRTDTQYF	TGTGCCAGCAGCGTAGAACCAGCAACAGGGCCTAATCGCACAGATACGCAGTATTTT
-	-	TRBV4-3	TRBJ1-3	CASSQERSLRGNTIYF	TGCGCCAGCAGCCAAGAGCGGTCCTTGAGGGGAAACACCATATATTTT
TRBD2	-	TRBV5-5	TRBJ2-3	CASSLGLAGGGRNTQYF	TGTGCCAGCAGCCTGGGACTAGCGGGAGGAGGGCGAAATACGCAGTATTTT
-	-	TRBV9	TRBJ1-3	CASSVGGESGNTIYF	TGTGCCAGCAGCGTAGGGGGGGAGTCTGGAAACACCATATATTTT
-	-	TRBV7-7	TRBJ2-7	CASSLEGGMGKQYF	TGTGCCAGCAGCTTAGAGGGAGGTATGGGGAAGCAGTACTTC
TRBD2	-	TRBV7-3	TRBJ2-7	CASSLSGLGAGGLYEQYF	TGTGCCAGCAGCTTAAGCGGTTTGGGAGCGGGGGGCCTCTACGAGCAGTACTTC
-	-	TRBV18	TRBJ2-5	CASSPRNEETQYF	TGTGCCAGCTCACCACGTAATGAAGAGACCCAGTACTTC
-	-	TRBV6-5	TRBJ1-5	CASRQGAHSNQPQHF	TGTGCCAGCAGACAGGGCGCTCATAGCAATCAGCCCCAGCATTTT
TRBD2	few	TRBV19	TRBJ2-5	CASSRGLAGGHQETQYF	TGTGCCAGTAGTAGGGGACTAGCGGGGGGACACCAAGAGACCCAGTACTTC
-	-	TRBV25-1	TRBJ1-6	CASSEIAGVLGNSPLHF	TGTGCCAGCAGTGAAATCGCAGGGGTCCTCGGTAATTCACCCCTCCACTTT
TRBD2	once	TRBV7-9	TRBJ2-5	CASSLLAGGVRETQYF	TGTGCCAGCAGCTTACTAGCGGGGGGCGTCCGAGAGACCCAGTACTTC
TRBD1	-	TRBV18	TRBJ1-2	CASSPPNRDRGTGYTF	TGTGCCAGCTCACCACCGAACCGGGACAGGGGAACTGGCTACACCTTC
-	few	TRBV7-6	TRBJ1-2	CASSPSPPNYGYTF	TGTGCCAGCAGTCCTAGCCCGCCTAACTATGGCTACACCTTC
-	-	TRBV7-8	TRBJ1-1	CASSTTGMNTEAFF	TGTGCCAGCAGCACCACAGGGATGAACACTGAAGCTTTCTTT
-	-	TRBV10-3	TRBJ1-4	CAIRGPNEKLFF	TGTGCCATCAGGGGGCCTAATGAAAAACTGTTTTTT
-	-	TRBV7-9	TRBJ2-1	CASLSGALPYNEQFF	TGTGCCAGCCTATCAGGCGCCCTCCCCTACAATGAGCAGTTCTTC
TRBD1	-	TRBV9	TRBJ1-3	CASSPSQDRGTGNTIYF	TGTGCCAGCAGCCCATCCCAAGACAGGGGGACTGGAAACACCATATATTTT
TRBD1	-	TRBV19	TRBJ1-3	CASSPRTGGRPGNTIYF	TGTGCCAGTAGTCCCCGGACAGGGGGTAGGCCTGGAAACACCATATATTTT
-	once	TRBV4-2	TRBJ2-5	CASSQMAMGAGTQYF	TGTGCCAGCAGCCAAATGGCAATGGGGGCTGGGACCCAGTACTTC
TRBD2	-	TRBV6-4	TRBJ2-2	CASSPSGRGTGELFF	TGTGCCAGCAGTCCTAGCGGGAGGGGCACCGGGGAGCTGTTTTTT
-	-	TRBV20-1	TRBJ2-7	CSVRVYYEQYF	TGCAGTGTGCGGGTCTACTACGAGCAGTACTTC
TRBD1	-	TRBV12-5	TRBJ2-1	CASGLGRDRNEQFF	TGTGCTAGTGGTTTGGGCCGGGACAGGAATGAGCAGTTCTTC
TRBD1	few	TRBV6-5	TRBJ2-2	CASSYELSGGGGELFF	TGTGCCAGCAGTTACGAGCTCTCAGGGGGTGGCGGGGAGCTGTTTTTT
-	-	TRBV10-1	TRBJ2-5	CASSESGGGIDKETQYF	TGCGCCAGCAGTGAGTCAGGAGGCGGTATAGACAAAGAGACCCAGTACTTC
TRBD1	-	TRBV28	TRBJ1-1	CASSPWTGPEAFF	TGTGCCAGCAGTCCCTGGACAGGGCCTGAAGCTTTCTTT
TRBD2	once	TRBV5-4	TRBJ2-7	CASSLRLAGAEEQYF	TGTGCCAGCAGCTTGAGGCTAGCGGGAGCTGAAGAGCAGTACTTC
-	-	TRBV7-9	TRBJ2-5	CASSLAQNQETQYF	TGTGCCAGCAGCTTAGCACAGAACCAAGAGACCCAGTACTTC
-	-	TRBV2	TRBJ1-6	CASSEVSSYNSPLHF	TGTGCCAGCAGTGAAGTCAGCTCCTATAATTCACCCCTCCACTTT
TRBD2	-	TRBV4-1	TRBJ2-2	CASAGGNGELFF	TGCGCCAGCGCGGGGGGGAACGGGGAGCTGTTTTTT
-	-	TRBV5-6	TRBJ2-7	CASRNLNGGEQYF	TGTGCCAGCAGGAACTTAAACGGAGGCGAGCAGTACTTC
TRBD1	-	TRBV19	TRBJ2-5	CASSILGTVQETQYF	TGTGCCAGTAGTATCTTAGGGACAGTACAAGAGACCCAGTACTTC
-	-	TRBV7-2	TRBJ2-3	CASSLDGRGSDTQYF	TGTGCCAGCAGCTTAGATGGTCGCGGTTCCGATACGCAGTATTTT
TRBD2	few	TRBV19	TRBJ2-7	CASSMASGGYEQYF	TGTGCCAGTAGTATGGCTAGCGGGGGCTACGAGCAGTACTTC
TRBD2	-	TRBV10-1	TRBJ2-1	CAIPSGEGEQFF	TGCGCCATACCAAGTGGGGAGGGTGAGCAGTTCTTC
TRBD2	-	TRBV6-5	TRBJ2-5	CASTDGGREETQYF	TGTGCCAGCACCGATGGGGGGAGGGAAGAGACCCAGTACTTC